This T cell receptor (beta chain) is drawn from a study of lymphopenia after photon versus proton radiotherapy. Comment on this clone: The antigen remains unidentified.

Study findings and constraints: Authors raise, but do not show, better survival with proton therapy. Photon-treated patients lost naive T cells and TCR diversity; proton-treated stayed stable. Oligoclonal CD8+ Temra expansion after nadir drove photon patients' diversity drop.

Clones were sequenced by immunoSEQ multiplex PCR, and TCRdb holds only the in-frame ones, with some missing. Of roughly 17,000 clones listed, roughly 82% are singletons. Germline CDR1 SGHTA, CDR2 FQGNSA. Trimming removed 1 base at V and 0 bases at J, with 7 bases between. This CDR3 spans 14 amino acids. The material was peripheral blood, obtained from a patient treated with proton-based radiotherapy. V and J are TRBV7-2 and TRBJ2-7; no reliable D call. The sequence derives from a man between 65 and 79 years old with pancreatic cancer. In DNA, the CDR3 is TGTGCCAGCAGCTTAGTGGCCGTCTCCTACGAGCAGTACTTC. Amino acid sequence: CASSLVAVSYEQYF.